These T cell receptor beta chains were read from a single sample in a study of pediatric ulcerative colitis. The method was immunoSEQ multiplex PCR; TCRdb's version includes in-frame clones alone and lacks a portion of them. The sample includes about 60,000 clones, 87% seen only once; the top ten take roughly 1.5%. Sequenced input: blood. Receptors originate from a boy younger than 18 who was a control in a study of pediatric ulcerative colitis. Each CDR3 is given with its conserved first and last residue. Each record gives: clone size, V gene, D gene, J gene, CDR3 protein, CDR3 DNA. The D gene is left open where the match is weak. The listing skips clone size in some rows; elsewhere it reads once, few, many or a size class.

-,TRBV29-1,-,TRBJ2-7,CSVNRGPYEQYF,TGCAGCGTCAATAGGGGTCCCTACGAGCAGTACTTC
once,TRBV7-2,TRBD1,TRBJ2-5,CASSLRRGLRETQYF,TGTGCCAGCAGCTTACGCAGGGGGCTCAGAGAGACCCAGTACTTC
-,TRBV18,-,TRBJ1-6,CASSPLQGRMNSPLHF,TGTGCCAGCTCACCACTCCAGGGGAGGATGAATTCACCCCTCCACTTT
-,TRBV18,-,TRBJ2-3,CASSPPTADTQYF,TGTGCCAGCTCACCACCCACGGCGGATACGCAGTATTTT
-,TRBV30,-,TRBJ1-5,CACRGAQPQHF,TGTGCCTGTAGGGGGGCTCAGCCCCAGCATTTT
-,TRBV6-6,-,TRBJ2-2,CASKTGPGELFF,TGTGCCAGCAAAACAGGCCCCGGGGAGCTGTTTTTT
-,TRBV7-2,TRBD1,TRBJ1-2,CASSLDRGLWGYTF,TGTGCCAGCAGCTTGGACAGGGGGCTTTGGGGCTACACCTTC
-,TRBV30,-,TRBJ2-7,CAWSGPSGASYEQYF,TGTGCCTGGAGTGGGCCTTCAGGGGCCTCCTACGAGCAGTACTTC
-,TRBV5-1,-,TRBJ2-3,CASSGQTGRGTDTQYF,TGCGCCAGCAGCGGCCAGACAGGGAGGGGCACAGATACGCAGTATTTT
-,TRBV4-1,-,TRBJ2-7,CASSQENRPPYEQYF,TGCGCCAGCAGCCAAGAAAACAGACCACCCTACGAGCAGTACTTC
-,TRBV7-3,TRBD1,TRBJ1-2,CASSFGQGGGYTF,TGTGCCAGCAGCTTTGGACAGGGTGGTGGCTACACCTTC
few,TRBV7-8,-,TRBJ1-3,CASSLVSGAGNTIYF,TGTGCCAGCAGCTTAGTTTCAGGGGCTGGAAACACCATATATTTT
-,TRBV7-3,-,TRBJ2-2,CASSLYPPTNTGELFF,TGTGCCAGCAGCTTATACCCGCCAACGAACACCGGGGAGCTGTTTTTT
-,TRBV28,TRBD2,TRBJ2-1,CASSSGLAEGSSYNEQFF,TGTGCCAGCAGTTCGGGACTAGCGGAGGGGAGCTCCTACAATGAGCAGTTCTTC
-,TRBV15,-,TRBJ2-7,CATSRDTTYEQYF,TGTGCCACCAGCAGAGATACCACGTACGAGCAGTACTTC
-,TRBV2,-,TRBJ2-1,CASSVSSNEQFF,TGTGCCAGCAGTGTGTCCTCCAATGAGCAGTTCTTC
-,TRBV6-1,TRBD1,TRBJ2-7,CASSSGTGGNYEQYF,TGTGCCAGCAGCTCAGGGACAGGGGGCAACTACGAGCAGTACTTC
-,TRBV6-5,TRBD2,TRBJ2-2,CATEREDHTGELFF,TGTGCCACCGAGCGGGAGGACCACACCGGGGAGCTGTTTTTT
-,TRBV28,-,TRBJ2-5,CASSLRGRGGTQYF,TGTGCCAGCAGTTTACGAGGTCGTGGGGGGACCCAGTACTTC
-,TRBV11-3,TRBD1,TRBJ2-1,CASSPPGTAYNEQFF,TGTGCCAGCAGCCCACCCGGGACAGCCTACAATGAGCAGTTCTTC
few,TRBV27,-,TRBJ1-2,CASSTSDRENGYTF,-
-,TRBV9,-,TRBJ2-1,CASSVVSLDAEQFF,TGTGCCAGCAGCGTTGTGTCCCTTGATGCTGAGCAGTTCTTC
-,TRBV27,-,TRBJ2-3,CASGTSQGWEDTQYF,TGTGCCAGCGGAACGAGCCAGGGATGGGAAGATACGCAGTATTTT
-,TRBV6-4,-,TRBJ2-1,CASTPSHKSSYNEQFF,TGTGCCAGCACCCCGTCACACAAGAGCTCCTACAATGAGCAGTTCTTC
-,TRBV19,-,TRBJ2-3,CASSTTSRSTDTQYF,TGTGCCAGTAGCACCACTAGTAGAAGCACAGATACGCAGTATTTT
-,TRBV10-2,TRBD1,TRBJ1-2,CASSDDRAPANYGYTF,TGCGCCAGCAGTGACGACAGGGCCCCCGCTAACTATGGCTACACCTTC
-,TRBV7-2,-,TRBJ2-7,CASSFKQGSYEQYF,TGTGCCAGCAGCTTCAAACAGGGATCCTACGAGCAGTACTTC
few,TRBV27,-,TRBJ1-6,CASSLTLGSSYNSPLHF,TGTGCCAGCAGTTTAACTTTAGGGAGCTCCTATAATTCACCCCTCCACTTT
once,TRBV28,-,TRBJ2-6,CASNSRGANVLTF,TGTGCCAGCAACTCCCGGGGGGCCAACGTCCTGACTTTC
-,TRBV7-2,TRBD1,TRBJ1-2,CASSLPPGQGHYGYTF,TGTGCCAGCAGCTTACCTCCGGGACAGGGCCACTATGGCTACACCTTC
-,TRBV2,-,TRBJ2-1,CASRDGTYNEQFF,TGTGCCTCCCGGGACGGAACCTACAATGAGCAGTTCTTC
-,TRBV6-5,TRBD1,TRBJ1-5,CASRTGTGDQPQHF,TGTGCCAGCAGAACCGGGACAGGGGATCAGCCCCAGCATTTT
few,TRBV28,-,TRBJ2-7,CASSDPGDGDEQYF,TGTGCCAGCAGTGACCCAGGGGACGGGGACGAGCAGTACTTC
-,TRBV11-2,TRBD1,TRBJ2-7,CASSPGQGKIYEQYF,TGTGCCAGCAGCCCAGGACAGGGTAAGATCTACGAGCAGTACTTC
-,TRBV4-3,TRBD1,TRBJ1-5,CASSQDYRGSNQPQHF,TGCGCCAGCAGCCAAGATTACAGGGGCAGCAATCAGCCCCAGCATTTT
-,TRBV6-1,-,TRBJ2-3,CASSIRTGTDTQYF,TGTGCCAGCAGTATCAGGACAGGCACAGATACGCAGTATTTT
-,TRBV25-1,-,TRBJ1-2,CASSAQPGRPFSYTF,TGTGCCAGCAGTGCCCAGCCGGGGAGACCCTTTAGCTACACCTTC
-,TRBV6-5,-,TRBJ2-7,CASSSGGQGYF,TGTGCCAGCAGTTCTGGTGGGCAGGGGTACTTC
once,TRBV2,-,TRBJ2-3,CASSLGPDTQYF,TGTGCCAGCAGCCTCGGTCCAGATACGCAGTATTTT
-,TRBV27,-,TRBJ2-7,CASSLRDTSREQYF,TGTGCCAGCAGTTTACGGGACACTTCTCGGGAGCAGTACTTC
-,TRBV9,TRBD2,TRBJ2-7,CASSVDLAGAREQYF,TGTGCCAGCAGCGTAGACCTAGCGGGAGCTCGTGAGCAGTACTTC
-,TRBV18,TRBD2,TRBJ2-7,CASSLGTSEAYEQYF,TGTGCCAGCTCCCTCGGGACTAGCGAGGCCTACGAGCAGTACTTC
once,TRBV28,-,TRBJ1-5,CASSPWGGGNQPQHF,TGTGCCAGCAGTCCCTGGGGGGGAGGCAATCAGCCCCAGCATTTT